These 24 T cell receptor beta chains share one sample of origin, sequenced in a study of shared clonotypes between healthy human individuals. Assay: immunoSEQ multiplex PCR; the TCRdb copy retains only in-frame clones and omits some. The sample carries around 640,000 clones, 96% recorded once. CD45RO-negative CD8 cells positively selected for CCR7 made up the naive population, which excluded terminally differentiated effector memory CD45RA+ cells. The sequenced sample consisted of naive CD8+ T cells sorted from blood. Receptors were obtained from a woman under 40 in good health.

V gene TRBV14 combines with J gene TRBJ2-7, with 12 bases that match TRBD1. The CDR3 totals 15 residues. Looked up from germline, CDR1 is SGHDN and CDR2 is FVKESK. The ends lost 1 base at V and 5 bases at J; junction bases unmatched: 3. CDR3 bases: TGTGCCAGCAGCCAAGGGGACAGGGGGCTAGACGAGCAGTACTTC. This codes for CASSQGDRGLDEQYF.

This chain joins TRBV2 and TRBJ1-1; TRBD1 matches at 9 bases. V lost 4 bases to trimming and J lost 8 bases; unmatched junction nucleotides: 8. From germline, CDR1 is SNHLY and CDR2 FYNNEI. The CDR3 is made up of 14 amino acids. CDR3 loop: CASSAWTGDGEAFF. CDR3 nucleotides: TGTGCCAGCAGTGCTTGGACAGGGGACGGGGAAGCTTTCTTT.

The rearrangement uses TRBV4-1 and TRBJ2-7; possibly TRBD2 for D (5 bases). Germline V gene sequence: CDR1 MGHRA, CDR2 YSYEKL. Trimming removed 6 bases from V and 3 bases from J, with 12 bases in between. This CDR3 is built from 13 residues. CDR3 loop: CASSPGVDYEQYF. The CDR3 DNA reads TGCGCCAGCAGTCCCGGGGTCGACTACGAGCAGTACTTC.

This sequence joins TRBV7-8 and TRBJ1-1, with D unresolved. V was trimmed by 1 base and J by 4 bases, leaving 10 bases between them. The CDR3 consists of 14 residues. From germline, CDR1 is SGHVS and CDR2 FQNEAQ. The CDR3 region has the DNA TGTGCCAGCAGCTTAGTCGAGAAGGGCACTGAAGCTTTCTTT. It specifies CASSLVEKGTEAFF.

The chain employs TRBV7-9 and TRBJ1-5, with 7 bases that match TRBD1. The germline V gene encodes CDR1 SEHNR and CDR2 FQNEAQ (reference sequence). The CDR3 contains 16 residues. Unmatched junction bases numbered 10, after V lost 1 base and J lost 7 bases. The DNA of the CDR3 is TGTGCCAGCAGCTTAGGGAGAGACAGGGATGGACAGCCCCAGCATTTT. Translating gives CASSLGRDRDGQPQHF.

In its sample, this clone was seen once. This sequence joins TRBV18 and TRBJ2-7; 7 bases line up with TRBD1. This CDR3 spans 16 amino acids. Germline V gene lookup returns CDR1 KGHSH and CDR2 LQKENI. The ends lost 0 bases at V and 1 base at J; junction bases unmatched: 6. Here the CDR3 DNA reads TGTGCCAGCTCACCACCGCAGGGGGAAACATCCTACGAGCAGTACTTC. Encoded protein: CASSPPQGETSYEQYF.

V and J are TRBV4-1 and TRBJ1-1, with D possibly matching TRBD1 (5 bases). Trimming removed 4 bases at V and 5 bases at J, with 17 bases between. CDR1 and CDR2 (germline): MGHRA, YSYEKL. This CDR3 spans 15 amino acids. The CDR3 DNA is TGCGCCAGCAGCCCGAGACAGAGCTCCCCAACTGAAGCTTTCTTT. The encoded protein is CASSPRQSSPTEAFF.

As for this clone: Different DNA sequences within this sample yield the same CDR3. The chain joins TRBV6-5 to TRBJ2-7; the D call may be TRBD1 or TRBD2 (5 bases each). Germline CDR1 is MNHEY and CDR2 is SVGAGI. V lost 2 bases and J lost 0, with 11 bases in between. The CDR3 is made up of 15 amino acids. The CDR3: CASSYTGGGSYEQYF. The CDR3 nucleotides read TGTGCCAGCAGTTACACAGGCGGAGGCTCCTACGAGCAGTACTTC.

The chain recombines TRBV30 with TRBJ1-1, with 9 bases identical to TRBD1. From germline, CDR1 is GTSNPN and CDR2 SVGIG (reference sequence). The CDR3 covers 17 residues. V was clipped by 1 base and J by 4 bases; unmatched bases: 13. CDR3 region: CAWSGGGRQGGFTEAFF. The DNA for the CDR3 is TGTGCCTGGAGTGGGGGGGGCCGACAGGGGGGATTCACTGAAGCTTTCTTT.

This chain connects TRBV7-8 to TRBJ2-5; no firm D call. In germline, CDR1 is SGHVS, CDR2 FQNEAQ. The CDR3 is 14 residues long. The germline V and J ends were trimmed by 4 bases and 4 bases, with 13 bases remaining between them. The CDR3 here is CASSSLWVGETQYF. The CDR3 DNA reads TGTGCCAGCAGCTCGCTATGGGTGGGAGAGACCCAGTACTTC.

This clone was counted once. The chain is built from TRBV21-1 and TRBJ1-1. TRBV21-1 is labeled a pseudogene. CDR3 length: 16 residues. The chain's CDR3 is CASSPIPGQKNTEAFF. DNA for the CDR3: TGTGCCAGCAGCCCCATCCCGGGTCAGAAGAACACTGAAGCTTTCTTT.

CDR3 in amino acids: CASGILARSYNEQFF. The CDR3 bases are TGTGCCAGCGGGATCCTGGCCCGCTCCTACAATGAGCAGTTCTTC. The rearrangement joins TRBV28 to TRBJ2-1, with D unclear. Trimming stripped 8 bases from V and 0 bases from J, with 14 bases between. CDR1 and CDR2 from the germline V gene are MDHEN and SYDVKM. This CDR3 contains 15 residues.

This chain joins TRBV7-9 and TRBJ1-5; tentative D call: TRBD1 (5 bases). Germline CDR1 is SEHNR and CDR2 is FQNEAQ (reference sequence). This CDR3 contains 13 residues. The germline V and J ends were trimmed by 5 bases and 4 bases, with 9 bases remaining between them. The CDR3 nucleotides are TGTGCCAGCAGCCTCGACAGAAATCAGCCCCAGCATTTT. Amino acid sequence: CASSLDRNQPQHF.

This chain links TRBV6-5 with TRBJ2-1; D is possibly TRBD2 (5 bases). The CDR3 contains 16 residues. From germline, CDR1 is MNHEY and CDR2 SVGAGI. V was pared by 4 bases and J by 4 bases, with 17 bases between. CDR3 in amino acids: CASSLRNEGVYNEQFF. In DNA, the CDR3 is TGTGCCAGCAGTTTGCGAAATGAGGGCGTTTACAATGAGCAGTTCTTC.

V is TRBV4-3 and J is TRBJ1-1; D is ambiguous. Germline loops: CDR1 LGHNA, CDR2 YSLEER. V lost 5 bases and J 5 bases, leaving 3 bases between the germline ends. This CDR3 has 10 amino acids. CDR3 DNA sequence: TGCGCCAGCAGCGGGACTGAAGCTTTCTTT. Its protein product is CASSGTEAFF.

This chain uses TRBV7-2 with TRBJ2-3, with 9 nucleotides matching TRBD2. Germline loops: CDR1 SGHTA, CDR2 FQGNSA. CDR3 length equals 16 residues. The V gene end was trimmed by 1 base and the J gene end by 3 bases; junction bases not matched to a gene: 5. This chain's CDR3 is CASSLVVAGETDTQYF. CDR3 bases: TGTGCCAGCAGCTTAGTGGTAGCGGGAGAAACAGATACGCAGTATTTT.

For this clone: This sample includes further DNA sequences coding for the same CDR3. This CDR3 reads CASSSGYEQYF. The CDR3 DNA reads TGTGCCAGCAGTTCAGGATACGAGCAGTACTTC. This chain uses TRBV27 with TRBJ2-7, with D unclear. The germline V gene encodes CDR1 MNHEY and CDR2 SMNVEV (reference sequence). The CDR3 extends over 11 amino acids. V lost 4 bases, J lost 4 bases, and 5 bases lay in between.

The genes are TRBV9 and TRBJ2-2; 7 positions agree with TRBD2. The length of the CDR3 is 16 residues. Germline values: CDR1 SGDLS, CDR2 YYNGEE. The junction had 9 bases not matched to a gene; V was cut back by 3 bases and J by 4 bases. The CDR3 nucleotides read TGTGCCAGCAGCGCGGGTGGGGGAGGGCCCACCGGGGAGCTGTTTTTT. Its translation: CASSAGGGGPTGELFF. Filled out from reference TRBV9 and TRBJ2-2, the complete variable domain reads DSGVTQTPKHLITATGQRVTLRCSPRSGDLSVYWYQQSLDQGLQFLIQYYNGEERAKGNILERFSAQQFPDLHSELNLSSLELGDSALYFCASSAGGGGPTGELFFGEGSRLTVL.

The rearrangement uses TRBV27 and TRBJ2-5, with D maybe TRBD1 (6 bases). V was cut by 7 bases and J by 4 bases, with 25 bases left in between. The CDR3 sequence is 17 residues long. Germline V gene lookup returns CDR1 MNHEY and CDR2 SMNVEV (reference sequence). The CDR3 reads CASTPTPRGPLIETQYF. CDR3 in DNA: TGTGCCAGCACCCCGACCCCCAGGGGACCGCTAATAGAGACCCAGTACTTC.

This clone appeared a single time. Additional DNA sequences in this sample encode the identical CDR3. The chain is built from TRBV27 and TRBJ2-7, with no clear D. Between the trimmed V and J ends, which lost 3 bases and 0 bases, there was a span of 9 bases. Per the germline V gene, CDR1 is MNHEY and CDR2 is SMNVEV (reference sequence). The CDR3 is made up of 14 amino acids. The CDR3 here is CASSFSGSSYEQYF. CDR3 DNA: TGTGCCAGCAGTTTCTCCGGCAGCTCCTACGAGCAGTACTTC.

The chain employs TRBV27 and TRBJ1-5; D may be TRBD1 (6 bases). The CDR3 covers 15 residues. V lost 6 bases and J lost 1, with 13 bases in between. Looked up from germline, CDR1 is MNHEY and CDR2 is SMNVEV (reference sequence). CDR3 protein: CASSQGGGSNQPQHF. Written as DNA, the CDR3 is TGTGCCAGCAGCCAGGGCGGGGGCAGCAATCAGCCCCAGCATTTT.

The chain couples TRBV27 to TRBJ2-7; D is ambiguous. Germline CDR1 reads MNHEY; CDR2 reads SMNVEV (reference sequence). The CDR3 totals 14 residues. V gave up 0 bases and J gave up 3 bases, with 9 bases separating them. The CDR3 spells CASSLSPGDYEQYF. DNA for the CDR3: TGTGCCAGCAGTTTATCTCCAGGAGACTACGAGCAGTACTTC.

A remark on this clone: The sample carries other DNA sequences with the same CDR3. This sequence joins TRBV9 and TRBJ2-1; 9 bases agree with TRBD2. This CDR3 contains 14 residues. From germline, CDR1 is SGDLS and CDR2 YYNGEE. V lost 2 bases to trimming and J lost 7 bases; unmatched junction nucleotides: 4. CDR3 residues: CASSVGGRGNEQFF. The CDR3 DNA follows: TGTGCCAGCAGCGTGGGCGGGAGGGGGAATGAGCAGTTCTTC.

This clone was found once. The CDR3: CASSLVLEQFF. The CDR3 nucleotides are TGTGCCAGCAGCTTAGTTCTTGAGCAGTTCTTC. The chain carries TRBV11-2 and TRBJ2-1; D ambiguous. Trimming took off 1 base at V and 9 bases at J, with 4 bases between the two ends. The germline V gene has CDR1 SGHAT and CDR2 FQNNGV. The CDR3 is 11 residues long. Complete variable domain (other parts from reference TRBV11-2 and TRBJ2-1): EAGVAQSPRYKIIEKRQSVAFWCNPISGHATLYWYQQILGQGPKLLIQFQNNGVVDDSQLPKDRFSAERLKGVDSTLKIQPAKLEDSAVYLCASSLVLEQFFGPGTRLTVL.